These 8 T cell receptor beta chains were all obtained from the same sample, sequenced in a study of cytomegalovirus exposure and HLA in healthy donors. Primers: 60 Vbeta forward and 13 Jbeta reverse. The assay was immunoSEQ multiplex PCR, and TCRdb's table has in-frame clones only and misses some. The sample includes 200,000 to 250,000 clones, 75% to 90% seen only once; the top ten take 1%. The sample consisted of PBMCs. Source of these receptors: a young woman in good health and CMV-seronegative.

CDR3 protein: CASSRGTGGDEQYF. Written as DNA, the CDR3 is TGTGCCAGCAGCCGGGGGACAGGGGGCGACGAGCAGTACTTC. The gene calls are TRBV5-5 and TRBJ2-7; 12 positions agree with TRBD1. The CDR3 length is 14 residues. Germline CDR1 SGHKS, CDR2 YYEKEE (reference sequence). J lost 5 bases, V lost 4 bases, and 4 bases had no gene match.

The CDR3 region has the DNA TGTGCCAGCAGCCTAAGGGGACAGGGGGCGTTCAGCGCCGGGGAGCTGTTTTTT. This gives the protein CASSLRGQGAFSAGELFF. The chain has TRBV9 and TRBJ2-2; 12 positions match TRBD1. This CDR3 is built from 18 residues. Germline trimming cut 4 bases from V and 6 bases from J; bases unmatched to any gene: 13. Germline V gene sequence: CDR1 SGDLS, CDR2 YYNGEE.

This chain links TRBV6-6 with TRBJ1-1; 9 bases fit TRBD1. The CDR3 is 14 residues long. V trimming: 5 bases; J trimming: 3 bases; junction bases outside the gene matches: 4. The germline V gene has CDR1 MNHNY and CDR2 SVGAGI (reference sequence). CDR3 residues: CASSTDRGDTEAFF. CDR3 nucleotides: TGTGCCAGCAGTACGGACAGGGGAGACACTGAAGCTTTCTTT.

The chain employs TRBV5-8 and TRBJ1-2; 7 positions match TRBD1. The V segment lost 4 bases and the J segment 3 bases; nucleotides outside the gene matches: 15. Germline CDR1 SGHTS, CDR2 YDEGEE. There are 17 residues in the CDR3. The CDR3, as DNA: TGTGCCAGCAGCGGGGGGACAGCCCGGAGGGACGACTATGGCTACACCTTC. This encodes CASSGGTARRDDYGYTF.

As concerns this clone: This specimen includes other DNA sequences encoding the same CDR3. The CDR3 nucleotides read TGCGCCAGCAGTGACGGGGGGCCCTATGGCTACACCTTC. This translates into CASSDGGPYGYTF. The chain combines TRBV10-1 with TRBJ1-2; a weak D match, TRBD1 (6 bases). This CDR3 contains 13 residues. Trimming removed 3 bases from V and 4 bases from J, with 9 bases in between. The germline V gene encodes CDR1 WNHNN and CDR2 SYGVQD (reference sequence).

This rearrangement joins TRBV5-1 to TRBJ2-1, with 7 bases lining up with TRBD2. Germline V gives CDR1 SGHRS, CDR2 YFSETQ. The CDR3 is 16 amino acids. V dropped 4 bases and J dropped 0; count of bases not matched to a gene: 7. CDR3 sequence reads: CASSEVPGGSYNEQFF. The CDR3, as DNA: TGCGCCAGCAGCGAGGTTCCGGGAGGCTCCTACAATGAGCAGTTCTTC.

The chain recombines TRBV7-8 with TRBJ1-6, with 9 positions matching TRBD1. V gave up 5 bases and J gave up 14 bases; unmatched junction bases: 7. CDR1 and CDR2 from the germline V gene are SGHVS and FQNEAQ. The length of the CDR3 is 13 residues. CDR3 DNA sequence: TGTGCCAGCAGCCCGGGACAGGGCCTCACCCTCCACTTT. This encodes CASSPGQGLTLHF.

The chain couples TRBV18 to TRBJ1-5; D is ambiguous. CDR1 and CDR2 (germline): KGHSH, LQKENI. This CDR3 contains 18 residues. The V gene lost 0 bases and the J gene lost 0 bases, with 15 bases spanning the gap. This CDR3 is CASSPPPGWVTSNQPQHF. In DNA form, the CDR3 reads TGTGCCAGCTCACCACCCCCGGGTTGGGTCACTAGCAATCAGCCCCAGCATTTT. The whole variable domain, remainder taken from reference TRBV18 and TRBJ1-5, is NAGVMQNPRHLVRRRGQEARLRCSPMKGHSHVYWYRQLPEEGLKFMVYLQKENIIDESGMPKERFSAEFPKEGPSILRIQQVVRGDSAAYFCASSPPPGWVTSNQPQHFGDGTRLSIL.